The entry that follows covers one T cell receptor (beta chain) sequence. What it binds is unknown. Using immunoSEQ multiplex PCR, the repertoire was profiled, and TCRdb retains in-frame clones only, with some absent. The sample yields about 120,000 clones, about 87% seen once. Patients had chemo-refractory metastatic non-small-cell lung cancer and received focal radiation plus CTLA-4 blockade that used ipilimumab. This entry belongs to a study of radiotherapy plus CTLA-4 blockade in lung cancer. About the research overall: With 31% of patients having disease control, objective responses were seen in under 20%.

The CDR3 has 16 amino acids. Germline V gives CDR1 SQVTM, CDR2 ANQGSEA. Trimming removed 7 bases at V and 1 base at J, with 20 bases between. Overall study results and limits: Radiotherapy with ipilimumab was followed by blood expansion of tumor-derived clones. Best predicting response, reportedly, were early blood T cell clone dynamics, with interferon-beta.

This receptor was identified in a human donor with non-small cell lung cancer that progressed on radiotherapy plus ipilimumab. Here the sequenced sample was peripheral blood, taken from a patient treated with radiotherapy plus ipilimumab. J is TRBJ2-1 and V is TRBV29-1; maybe TRBD1 (6 bases). In DNA, the CDR3 is TGCAGCGCCGCCAGGGGCAGGGGTGGTTCCTACAATGAGCAGTTCTTC. This gives the protein CSAARGRGGSYNEQFF.